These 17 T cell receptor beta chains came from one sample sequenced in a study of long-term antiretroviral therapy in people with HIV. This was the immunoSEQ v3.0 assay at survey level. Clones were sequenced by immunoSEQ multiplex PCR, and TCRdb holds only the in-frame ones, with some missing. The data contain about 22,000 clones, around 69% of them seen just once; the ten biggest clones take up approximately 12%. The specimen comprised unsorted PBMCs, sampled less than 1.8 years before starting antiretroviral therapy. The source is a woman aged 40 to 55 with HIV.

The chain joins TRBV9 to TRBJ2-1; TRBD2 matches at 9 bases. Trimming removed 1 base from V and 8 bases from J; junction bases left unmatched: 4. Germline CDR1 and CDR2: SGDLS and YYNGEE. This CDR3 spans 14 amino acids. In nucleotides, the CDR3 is TGTGCCAGCAGCGTACTAGCGGGGTCCCATGAGCAGTTCTTC. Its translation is CASSVLAGSHEQFF.

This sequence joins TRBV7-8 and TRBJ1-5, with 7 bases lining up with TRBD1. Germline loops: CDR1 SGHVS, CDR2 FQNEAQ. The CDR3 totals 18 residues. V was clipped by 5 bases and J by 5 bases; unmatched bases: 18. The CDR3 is CASSKEGQGDGSYQPQHF. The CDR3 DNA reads TGTGCCAGCAGCAAGGAAGGCCAGGGGGATGGTTCCTATCAGCCCCAGCATTTT.

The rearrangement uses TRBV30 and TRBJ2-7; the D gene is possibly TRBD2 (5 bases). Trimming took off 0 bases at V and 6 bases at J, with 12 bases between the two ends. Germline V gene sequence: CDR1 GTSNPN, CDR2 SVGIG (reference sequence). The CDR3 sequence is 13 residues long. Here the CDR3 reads CAWSVGPTSEQYF. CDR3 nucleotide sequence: TGTGCCTGGAGTGTCGGCCCAACTAGCGAGCAGTACTTC.

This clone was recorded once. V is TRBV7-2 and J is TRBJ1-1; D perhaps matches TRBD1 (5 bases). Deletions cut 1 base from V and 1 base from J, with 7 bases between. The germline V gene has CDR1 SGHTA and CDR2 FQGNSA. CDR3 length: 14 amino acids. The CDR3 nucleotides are TGTGCCAGCAGCTTAGTCGGGGGGAACACTGAAGCTTTCTTT. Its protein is CASSLVGGNTEAFF. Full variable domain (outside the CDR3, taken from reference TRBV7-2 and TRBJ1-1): GAGVSQSPSNKVTEKGKDVELRCDPISGHTALYWYRQSLGQGLEFLIYFQGNSAPDKSGLPSDRFSAERTGGSVSTLTIQRTQQEDSAVYLCASSLVGGNTEAFFGQGTRLTVV.

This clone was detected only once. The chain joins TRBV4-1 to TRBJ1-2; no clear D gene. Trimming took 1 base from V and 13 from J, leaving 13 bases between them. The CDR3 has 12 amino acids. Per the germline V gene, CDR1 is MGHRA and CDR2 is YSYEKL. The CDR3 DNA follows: TGCGCCAGCAGCCAAGGCGCGGGAATCTGCACCTTC. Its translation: CASSQGAGICTF.

The CDR3 nucleotides read TGTGCCAGCAGCTTAGAAGAGGCAGTCCTTAATTCACCCCTCCACTTT. Amino acids: CASSLEEAVLNSPLHF. V is TRBV7-9 and J is TRBJ1-6; the D is unclear. CDR3 length: 16 residues. Per germline, CDR1 SEHNR and CDR2 FQNEAQ (reference sequence). V was pared by 1 base and J by 6 bases, with 13 bases between.

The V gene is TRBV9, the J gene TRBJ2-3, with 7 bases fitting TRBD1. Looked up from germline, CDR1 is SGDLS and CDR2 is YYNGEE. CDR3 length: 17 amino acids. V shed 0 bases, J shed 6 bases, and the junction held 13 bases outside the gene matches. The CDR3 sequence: CASSVDERGGTGDTQYF. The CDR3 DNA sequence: TGTGCCAGCAGCGTAGATGAAAGAGGGGGCACGGGCGATACGCAGTATTTT.

The CDR3 sequence is CASSLRGDQPQHF. The CDR3 DNA sequence: TGCGCCAGCAGCTTGAGGGGGGACCAGCCCCAGCATTTT. The V and J genes are TRBV5-1 and TRBJ1-5; weak D call: TRBD1 (6 bases). The CDR3 totals 13 residues. With 1 base removed from V and 7 bases from J, the gap between germline ends came to 9 bases. Germline V gives CDR1 SGHRS, CDR2 YFSETQ.

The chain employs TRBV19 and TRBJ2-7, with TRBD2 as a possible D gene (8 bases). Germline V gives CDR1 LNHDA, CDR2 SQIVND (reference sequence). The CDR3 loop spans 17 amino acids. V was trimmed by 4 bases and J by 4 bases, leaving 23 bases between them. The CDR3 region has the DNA TGTGCCAGTAGTAAAGGGACAGCAAGCGGGAGTCGGTACGAGCAGTACTTC. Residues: CASSKGTASGSRYEQYF. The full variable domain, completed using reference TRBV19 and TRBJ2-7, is DGGITQSPKYLFRKEGQNVTLSCEQNLNHDAMYWYRQDPGQGLRLIYYSQIVNDFQKGDIAEGYSVSREKKESFPLTVTSAQKNPTAFYLCASSKGTASGSRYEQYFGPGTRLTVT.

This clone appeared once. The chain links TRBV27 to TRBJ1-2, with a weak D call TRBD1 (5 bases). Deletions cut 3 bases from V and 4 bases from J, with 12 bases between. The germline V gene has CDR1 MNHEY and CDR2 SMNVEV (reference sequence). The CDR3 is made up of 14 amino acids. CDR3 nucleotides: TGTGCCAGCAGTTTGTTTGGGGGGGGCTATGGCTACACCTTC. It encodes CASSLFGGGYGYTF.

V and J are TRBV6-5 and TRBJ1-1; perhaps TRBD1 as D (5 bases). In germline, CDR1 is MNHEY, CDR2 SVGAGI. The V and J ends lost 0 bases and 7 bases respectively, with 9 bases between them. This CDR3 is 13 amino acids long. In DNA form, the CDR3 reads TGTGCCAGCAGTTACTCGGGGCTGTTTGAAGCTTTCTTT. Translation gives CASSYSGLFEAFF.

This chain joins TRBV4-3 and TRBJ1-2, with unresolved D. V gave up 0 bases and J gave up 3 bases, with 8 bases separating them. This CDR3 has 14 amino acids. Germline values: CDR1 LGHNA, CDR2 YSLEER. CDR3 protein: CASSQDRVDYGYTF. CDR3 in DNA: TGCGCCAGCAGCCAAGATAGGGTCGACTATGGCTACACCTTC.

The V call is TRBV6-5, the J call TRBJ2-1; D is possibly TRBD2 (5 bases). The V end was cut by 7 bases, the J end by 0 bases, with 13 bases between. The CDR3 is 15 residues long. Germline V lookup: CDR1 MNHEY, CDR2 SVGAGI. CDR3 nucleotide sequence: TGTGCCAGCACCCCCCATCGGGGCTCCTACAATGAGCAGTTCTTC. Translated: CASTPHRGSYNEQFF.

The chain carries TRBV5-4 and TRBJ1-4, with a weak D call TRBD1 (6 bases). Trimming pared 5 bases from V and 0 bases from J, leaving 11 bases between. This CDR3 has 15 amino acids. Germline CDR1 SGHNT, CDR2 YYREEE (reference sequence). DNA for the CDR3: TGTGCCAGCAGACAGGACAGAGCAACTAATGAAAAACTGTTTTTT. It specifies CASRQDRATNEKLFF. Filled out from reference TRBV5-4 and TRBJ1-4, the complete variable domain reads ETGVTQSPTHLIKTRGQQVTLRCSSQSGHNTVSWYQQALGQGPQFIFQYYREEENGRGNFPPRFSGLQFPNYSSELNVNALELDDSALYLCASRQDRATNEKLFFGSGTQLSVL.

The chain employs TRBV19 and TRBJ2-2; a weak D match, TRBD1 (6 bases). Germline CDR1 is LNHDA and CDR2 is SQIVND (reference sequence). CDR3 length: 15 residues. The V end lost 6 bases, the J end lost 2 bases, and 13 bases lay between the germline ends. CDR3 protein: CASRPGHRNTGELFF. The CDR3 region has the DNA TGTGCCAGTAGACCGGGACACCGAAACACCGGGGAGCTGTTTTTT.

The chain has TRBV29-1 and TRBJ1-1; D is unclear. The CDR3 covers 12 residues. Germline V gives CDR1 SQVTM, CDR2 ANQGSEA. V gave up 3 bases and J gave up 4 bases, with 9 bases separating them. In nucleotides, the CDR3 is TGCAGCGTTGACCGGGGTGGCACTGAAGCTTTCTTT. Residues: CSVDRGGTEAFF.

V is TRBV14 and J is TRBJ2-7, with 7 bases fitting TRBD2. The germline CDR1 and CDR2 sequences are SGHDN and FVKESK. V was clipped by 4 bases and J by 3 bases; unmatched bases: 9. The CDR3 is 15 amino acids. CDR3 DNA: TGTGCCAGCAGCCCCTCTTTAGCGGGTGGCTACGAGCAGTACTTC. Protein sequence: CASSPSLAGGYEQYF.